The 3 T cell receptor beta chains listed next were all sequenced from one sample in a study of identical twins (TCRdb year 2016). The library was prepared using 5' RACE. These reads were obtained on an Illumina HiSeq 2000. TCRdb's own reprocessing of the public reads used fastp at Q25 and MiXCR and kept productive beta chains. Merged by CDR3 protein, the rows form single entries marked with the most common genes and DNA. Recorded for this sample are hundreds of thousands of distinct CDR3 sequences; roughly 6.2% of them occurred a single time. The leading ten clones occupy under 2% of the sample. Sequencing used naive T cells sorted from blood. What the cell subset or site label conveys for this sample: cells isolated with a human naive T-cell isolation kit. These receptors originate from a man younger than 30 in good health.

In this sample, this clonotype turned up many times. The CDR3 DNA follows: TGCGCCAGCAGCTTGGTGGTTGGCACCCTGAACACTGAAGCTTTCTTT. Amino acids: CASSLVVGTLNTEAFF. The chain recombines TRBV5-1 with TRBJ1-1, with D hard to call. There are 16 residues in the CDR3. Germline-derived CDR1 and CDR2 are SGHRS and YFSETQ. Trimming removed 0 bases from V and 0 bases from J, with 12 bases in between.

This clonotype has ten or more counts. The rearrangement links TRBV12-3 or TRBV12-4 to TRBJ2-1; D remains ambiguous. Trimming pared 2 bases from V and 8 bases from J, leaving 22 bases between. The CDR3 has 17 residues. CDR3 in amino acids: CASSLNLPDPVGDEQFF. CDR3 in DNA: TGTGCCAGCAGTTTAAATCTCCCGGACCCGGTAGGTGATGAGCAGTTCTTC.

This clonotype was seen only a few times. The chain combines TRBV28 with TRBJ1-1; 8 bases fit TRBD1. CDR1 MDHEN and CDR2 SYDVKM come from the germline V gene. Unmatched junction bases numbered 11, after V lost 4 bases and J lost 1 base. This CDR3 comprises 17 residues. Here the CDR3 reads CASSSDRTGPTNTEAFF. CDR3 DNA sequence: TGTGCCAGCAGTTCCGATAGGACAGGGCCGACGAACACTGAAGCTTTCTTT.